One and the same sample provided the 27 T cell receptor beta chains below, sequenced in a study of neurological immune-mediated disorders. TCRdb reprocessed the 5' RACE reads via MiXCR and lists one record per CDR3 protein. Among fewer than 35,000 distinct CDR3 sequences listed, 4.6% were seen once. The sample was PBMCs. Source of these receptors: a man younger than 35 in good health.

The V and J genes are TRBV20-1 and TRBJ2-3; a weak D match, TRBD2 (7 bases). The V and J ends lost 6 bases and 0 bases respectively, with 25 bases between them. The CDR3 runs 18 residues. The germline V gene has CDR1 DFQATT and CDR2 SNEGSKA (reference sequence). The CDR3 nucleotides read TGCAGTGCACCGACATACCGGGGGGCGCTGTCTAGCACAGATACGCAGTATTTT. It specifies CSAPTYRGALSSTDTQYF.

The gene calls are TRBV20-1 and TRBJ2-1; 13 positions agree with TRBD2. There are 15 residues in the CDR3. With V trimmed by 5 bases and J by 8 bases, 9 bases remained unmatched. CDR1 and CDR2 from the germline V gene are DFQATT and SNEGSKA (reference sequence). The CDR3 region is CSAPPGLAGIHEQFF. As DNA, the CDR3 is TGCAGTGCTCCTCCGGGACTAGCGGGGATCCATGAGCAGTTCTTC.

This clonotype was observed at least ten times. V is TRBV7-2 and J is TRBJ1-5; no definite D call. Germline loops: CDR1 SGHTA, CDR2 FQGNSA. Trimming removed 1 base at V and 7 bases at J, with 17 bases between. The CDR3 runs 16 residues. The CDR3 bases are TGTGCCAGCAGCTTAGTTACATTCCCGGGCGGGCAGCCCCAGCATTTT. Protein: CASSLVTFPGGQPQHF.

This clonotype was found many times. The chain recombines TRBV20-1 with TRBJ2-1; no definite D call. Trimming stripped 2 bases from V and 4 bases from J, with 6 bases between. CDR1 and CDR2 from the germline V gene are DFQATT and SNEGSKA (reference sequence). The CDR3 length is 12 residues. The CDR3 nucleotides are TGCAGTGCTAGAAAGGATTACAATGAGCAGTTCTTC. Encoded protein: CSARKDYNEQFF.

This clonotype was observed many times. This chain links TRBV19 with TRBJ1-1, with a possible D match to TRBD1 (6 bases). CDR3 length equals 12 residues. The germline gives CDR1 LNHDA, CDR2 SQIVND (reference sequence). V lost 9 bases and J lost 1, with 9 bases in between. CDR3 sequence (DNA): TGTGCCAGCGGACAGCCGAACACTGAAGCTTTCTTT. Its translation is CASGQPNTEAFF.

This clonotype was seen ten or more times. The chain carries TRBV2 and TRBJ1-5, with D perhaps TRBD1 (5 bases). The germline V gene encodes CDR1 SNHLY and CDR2 FYNNEI. This CDR3 has 17 residues. The germline V and J ends were trimmed by 2 bases and 3 bases, with 17 bases remaining between them. DNA for the CDR3: TGTGCCAGCAGTGAAAGCCTGACAGTCTTTGCCAATCAGCCCCAGCATTTT. It is translated as CASSESLTVFANQPQHF. Filled out from reference TRBV2 and TRBJ1-5, the complete variable domain reads EPEVTQTPSHQVTQMGQEVILRCVPISNHLYFYWYRQILGQKVEFLVSFYNNEISEKSEIFDDQFSVERPDGSNFTLKIRSTKLEDSAMYFCASSESLTVFANQPQHFGDGTRLSIL.

This clonotype was observed many times. V is TRBV2 and J is TRBJ1-4; unclear D gene. Germline CDR1 reads SNHLY; CDR2 reads FYNNEI. The V gene lost 11 bases and the J gene lost 15 bases, with 22 bases spanning the gap. The CDR3 sequence is 12 residues long. The CDR3 spells CAGLDEQRRVFF. The DNA of the CDR3 is TGTGCCGGGCTGGACGAACAGCGTCGGGTGTTTTTT.

This clonotype was recorded many times. The V call is TRBV5-1, the J call TRBJ1-6, with D possibly matching TRBD1 (5 bases). The V and J ends lost 0 bases and 8 bases respectively, with 12 bases between them. The CDR3 length is 15 residues. Germline V gene sequence: CDR1 SGHRS, CDR2 YFSETQ. CDR3 bases: TGCGCCAGCAGCTTGGTTGTGACAGAGGATTCACCCCTCCACTTT. Amino acid sequence: CASSLVVTEDSPLHF.

This clonotype showed up many times. The chain joins TRBV21-1 to TRBJ2-7. TRBV21-1 constitutes a pseudogene. The CDR3 is 13 residues long. The CDR3 region is CASSIPTGYEQYF. The CDR3 DNA sequence: TGTGCCAGCAGCATTCCCACGGGCTACGAGCAGTACTTC.

This clonotype showed up many times. The chain uses TRBV5-6 and TRBJ1-1, with 9 bases that match TRBD1. This CDR3 is 15 amino acids long. With V trimmed by 4 bases and J by 3 bases, 7 bases remained unmatched. Germline V gene sequence: CDR1 SGHDT, CDR2 YYEEEE. The CDR3: CASSGTGWIDTEAFF. As DNA, the CDR3 is TGTGCCAGCAGCGGGACAGGGTGGATTGACACTGAAGCTTTCTTT.

This clonotype showed up many times. This chain uses TRBV19 with TRBJ2-3, with TRBD1 matching 7 bases. V lost 6 bases to trimming and J lost 6 bases; unmatched junction nucleotides: 6. The CDR3 extends over 13 amino acids. The germline V gene encodes CDR1 LNHDA and CDR2 SQIVND (reference sequence). DNA for the CDR3: TGTGCCAGTAGCGGGACAGCCGGGGATACGCAGTATTTT. Translating it yields CASSGTAGDTQYF.

The table lists this clonotype with many counts. Written as DNA, the CDR3 is TGTGCCATCAGTGAGGGTCAGTATGGCTACACCTTC. The encoded protein is CAISEGQYGYTF. The chain is built from TRBV10-3 and TRBJ1-2; no firm D call. Deletions cut 2 bases from V and 5 bases from J, with 6 bases between. The length of the CDR3 is 12 residues. Germline loops: CDR1 ENHRY, CDR2 SYGVKD.

The sample holds many counts of this clonotype. The chain joins TRBV4-3 to TRBJ2-7; a possible D gene is TRBD2 (5 bases). V gave up 2 bases and J gave up 2 bases, with 13 bases separating them. Germline CDR1 reads LGHNA; CDR2 reads YSLEER. The CDR3 covers 15 residues. CDR3 in amino acids: CASSQLIGETYEQYF. Written as DNA, the CDR3 is TGCGCCAGCAGCCAACTAATCGGGGAAACCTACGAGCAGTACTTC.

The table lists this clonotype with many counts. The chain employs TRBV20-1 and TRBJ1-1; D gene ambiguous. The CDR3 is 14 residues long. Germline V gene data show CDR1 as DFQATT and CDR2 as SNEGSKA (reference sequence). Trimming shortened V by 1 base and J by 1 base, and 10 bases separated the two germline ends. For the CDR3, the DNA is TGCAGTGCTAGAGTTCGGGGTCAGAACACTGAAGCTTTCTTT. Amino acids: CSARVRGQNTEAFF.

This clonotype was seen ten or more times. The chain uses TRBV12-3 or TRBV12-4 and TRBJ2-2, with D maybe TRBD2 (5 bases). This CDR3 is built from 14 residues. V gave up 6 bases and J gave up 6 bases, with 14 bases separating them. The CDR3 region is CASRPGMLAGELFF. CDR3 nucleotides: TGTGCCAGCAGGCCGGGGATGTTAGCCGGGGAGCTGTTTTTT.

This clonotype was seen at least ten times. The chain uses TRBV5-1 and TRBJ2-3; no definite D call. The germline V gene encodes CDR1 SGHRS and CDR2 YFSETQ. V lost 4 bases and J lost 2, with 14 bases in between. This CDR3 has 15 amino acids. CDR3 sequence (DNA): TGCGCCAGCAGCCCGGAGTCATTAATCACAGATACGCAGTATTTT. It yields the protein CASSPESLITDTQYF.

This clonotype was counted ten times or more. This sequence joins TRBV3-1 and TRBJ2-3, with 9 bases identical to TRBD2. CDR3 size: 16 residues. Germline V lookup: CDR1 LGHDT, CDR2 YNNKEL (reference sequence). Trimming at V came to 5 bases and at J to 0 bases, leaving 6 bases not matched to a gene. DNA of the CDR3: TGTGCCAGCAGCGCTTGGCTAGCGGGGAGCACAGATACGCAGTATTTT. Protein product: CASSAWLAGSTDTQYF.

The table lists this clonotype with many counts. The chain recombines TRBV5-1 with TRBJ2-6; TRBD2 matches 12 bases. The J segment lost 0 bases and the V segment lost 4 bases, leaving 11 bases of the junction unmatched. The CDR3 length is 20 residues. Germline V CDR1 and CDR2: SGHRS, YFSETQ. CDR3 residues: CASSLVPTSGGISGANVLTF. The CDR3 DNA is TGCGCCAGCAGCCTAGTTCCGACTAGCGGGGGAATCTCTGGGGCCAACGTCCTGACTTTC. Drawing the rest from reference TRBV5-1 and TRBJ2-6, the complete variable domain is KAGVTQTPRYLIKTRGQQVTLSCSPISGHRSVSWYQQTPGQGLQFLFEYFSETQRNKGNFPGRFSGRQFSNSRSEMNVSTLELGDSALYLCASSLVPTSGGISGANVLTFGAGSRLTVL.

This clonotype was picked up many times. This chain uses TRBV27 with TRBJ1-2, with 7 bases identical to TRBD1. The CDR3 length is 14 residues. The germline CDR1 and CDR2 sequences are MNHEY and SMNVEV (reference sequence). The J segment lost 5 bases and the V segment lost 4 bases, leaving 7 bases of the junction unmatched. CDR3 amino acids: CASSSGGWGYGYTF. The CDR3 bases are TGTGCCAGCAGTTCAGGGGGATGGGGATATGGCTACACCTTC.

This clonotype has ten or more counts. The CDR3: CASSLFSYEQYF. In DNA form, the CDR3 reads TGTGCCAGCAGCTTATTTAGCTACGAGCAGTACTTC. The V call is TRBV7-9, the J call TRBJ2-7; D is unresolved. The V gene lost 2 bases and the J gene lost 3 bases, with 5 bases spanning the gap. In germline, CDR1 is SEHNR, CDR2 FQNEAQ (reference sequence). The CDR3 is made up of 12 amino acids.

This clonotype was recorded at least ten times. The chain uses TRBV30 and TRBJ1-2, with 9 bases that match TRBD1. The CDR3 runs 13 residues. The V gene end was trimmed by 3 bases and the J gene end by 6 bases; junction bases not matched to a gene: 5. Germline V gives CDR1 GTSNPN, CDR2 SVGIG (reference sequence). The chain's CDR3 is CAWRVQGADGYTF. The CDR3 DNA follows: TGTGCCTGGAGGGTACAGGGGGCGGATGGCTACACCTTC.

This clonotype was detected many times. The J gene is TRBJ1-2, the V gene TRBV6-5, with 8 positions matching TRBD1. From germline, CDR1 is MNHEY and CDR2 SVGAGI. The J segment lost 4 bases and the V segment lost 5 bases, leaving 12 bases of the junction unmatched. The CDR3 is 16 residues long. The CDR3 DNA is TGTGCCAGCAGTCTGGACAGGGACAACTATCCCTATGGCTACACCTTC. Translation: CASSLDRDNYPYGYTF.

This clonotype was found many times. This chain links TRBV20-1 with TRBJ2-1; D call uncertain. Per germline, CDR1 DFQATT and CDR2 SNEGSKA (reference sequence). The CDR3 has 11 amino acids. V was cut by 6 bases and J by 7 bases, with 10 bases left in between. In nucleotides, the CDR3 is TGCAGTGCCTGGGTAGTGAATGAGCAGTTCTTC. Encoded protein: CSAWVVNEQFF.

This clonotype was counted many times. An end of the junction differs from the germline gene, which may be a read error. The V gene is TRBV20-1, the J gene TRBJ2-3; 9 bases are a match to TRBD2. This CDR3 has 13 residues. Looked up from germline, CDR1 is DFQATT and CDR2 is SNEGSKA (reference sequence). CDR3 in DNA: TGCAGTGTTAGACTAGCGGGCACAGATACGCAGTATTTT. Translating gives CSVRLAGTDTQYF.

This clonotype was recorded at least ten times. The rearrangement joins TRBV5-6 to TRBJ2-7, with TRBD1 matching 8 bases. The germline V gene encodes CDR1 SGHDT and CDR2 YYEEEE. The V and J ends lost 4 bases and 2 bases, in that order; junction bases with no gene match: 8. The CDR3 loop spans 15 amino acids. The CDR3 reads CASSPGDRLAYEQYF. As DNA, the CDR3 is TGTGCCAGCAGCCCGGGGGACAGGCTAGCCTACGAGCAGTACTTC.

This clonotype was seen many times. The chain has TRBV29-1 and TRBJ2-1, with 9 bases aligning to TRBD1. Germline CDR1 and CDR2: SQVTM and ANQGSEA. Trimming cost V 7 bases and J 6 bases; bases outside gene matches: 7. This CDR3 is built from 13 residues. This chain's CDR3 is CSADRGGFNEQFF. CDR3 nucleotides: TGCAGCGCGGACAGGGGAGGATTCAATGAGCAGTTCTTC.

This chain links TRBV4-2 with TRBJ1-1; D is ambiguous. Germline V gene lookup returns CDR1 LGHNA and CDR2 YNFKEQ. The CDR3 runs 15 residues. V shed 4 bases and J shed 0 bases, with 12 bases lying between them. The CDR3 coding sequence is TGTGCCAGCAGCCCGAGGACGGTGATGAACACTGAAGCTTTCTTT. It yields the protein CASSPRTVMNTEAFF.